Below, 19 T cell receptor beta chains from the same sample are listed, as sequenced in a study of cytomegalovirus exposure and HLA in healthy donors. This PCR relied on a set of 60 Vbeta primers and 13 Jbeta primers. Profiling relied on immunoSEQ multiplex PCR, and the TCRdb table lists in-frame clones only, not all of them. The table shows 150,000 to 200,000 clones, with approximately 73% occurring only once. The sample was PBMCs. The receptors stem from a woman in her twenties or thirties in good health and CMV-seropositive.

The V gene is TRBV7-2, the J gene TRBJ1-4, with D perhaps TRBD1 (6 bases). This CDR3 region has 14 residues. The germline V gene has CDR1 SGHTA and CDR2 FQGNSA. Trimming took 6 bases from V and 2 from J, leaving 10 bases between them. The CDR3 spells CASRSTGTNEKLFF. The CDR3 DNA sequence: TGTGCCAGCAGATCTACAGGGACTAATGAAAAACTGTTTTTT. Combining the CDR3 with reference TRBV7-2 and TRBJ1-4 gives the whole variable domain GAGVSQSPSNKVTEKGKDVELRCDPISGHTALYWYRQSLGQGLEFLIYFQGNSAPDKSGLPSDRFSAERTGGSVSTLTIQRTQQEDSAVYLCASRSTGTNEKLFFGSGTQLSVL.

The V gene is TRBV6-5, the J gene TRBJ2-2; D perhaps matches TRBD1 (5 bases). Germline CDR1 reads MNHEY; CDR2 reads SVGAGI. This CDR3 comprises 15 residues. Trimming stripped 6 bases from V and 0 bases from J, with 11 bases between. For the CDR3, the DNA is TGTGCCAGCAGGTCTCTGACAGCGAACACCGGGGAGCTGTTTTTT. Translated, it gives CASRSLTANTGELFF.

V is TRBV6-5 and J is TRBJ1-1, with 8 bases identical to TRBD1. Germline CDR1 is MNHEY and CDR2 is SVGAGI. V shed 7 bases, J shed 4 bases, and the junction held 8 bases outside the gene matches. The CDR3 has 14 residues. CDR3 in amino acids: CASTRDRWGTEAFF. In DNA form, the CDR3 reads TGTGCCAGCACCCGGGACAGGTGGGGCACTGAAGCTTTCTTT.

CDR3 in amino acids: CASSGQALSGYTF. The CDR3 nucleotides are TGTGCCAGTAGTGGACAGGCATTGAGTGGCTACACCTTC. The rearrangement joins TRBV19 to TRBJ1-2, with 7 bases that match TRBD1. The V segment lost 5 bases and the J segment 7 bases; nucleotides outside the gene matches: 7. The CDR3 is 13 amino acids. Germline values: CDR1 LNHDA, CDR2 SQIVND (reference sequence).

This clone was detected only a few times. V usage is TRBV11-3 and J usage is TRBJ2-7; weak D call: TRBD1 (5 bases). Trimming took 5 bases from V and 6 from J, leaving 20 bases between them. The CDR3 extends over 15 amino acids. The germline gives CDR1 SGHNT, CDR2 YENEEA. The CDR3 reads CASSLGSTEPSEQYF. The CDR3 nucleotides read TGTGCCAGCAGCCTGGGTTCGACAGAGCCTAGCGAGCAGTACTTC. The full variable domain, completed using reference TRBV11-3 and TRBJ2-7, is EAGVVQSPRYKIIEKKQPVAFWCNPISGHNTLYWYLQNLGQGPELLIRYENEEAVDDSQLPKDRFSAERLKGVDSTLKIQPAELGDSAVYLCASSLGSTEPSEQYFGPGTRLTVT.

This clone turned up a few times. V is TRBV6-5 and J is TRBJ2-5, with 11 bases that match TRBD1. V lost 10 bases, J lost 4 bases, and 8 bases stayed unmatched. Per germline, CDR1 MNHEY and CDR2 SVGAGI. The CDR3 has 14 residues. The CDR3 here is CAISDRGRGETQYF. In DNA, the CDR3 is TGTGCCATCTCGGACAGGGGGCGCGGAGAGACCCAGTACTTC.

The chain employs TRBV21-1 and TRBJ2-7; TRBD1, the table's D call, was not compared with the DNA. TRBV21-1 is a pseudogene locus. This CDR3 spans 14 amino acids. In DNA, the CDR3 is TGTGCCAGCAGCCTCGAACAGGGCAGTAACGAGCAGTACTTC. Translation gives CASSLEQGSNEQYF.

This clone was detected only a few times. The chain carries TRBV30 and TRBJ2-5, with D possibly matching TRBD2 (7 bases). V lost 2 bases to trimming and J lost 5 bases, with 15 bases between them. Germline V CDR1 and CDR2: GTSNPN, SVGIG (reference sequence). The CDR3 covers 14 residues. The CDR3 DNA reads TGTGCCTGGAGTAGGGGGGGGGCCGGGGAGACCCAGTACTTC. Its translation is CAWSRGGAGETQYF.

The CDR3 region is CASSEAGAGNQPQHF. DNA for the CDR3: TGTGCCAGCAGTGAAGCAGGGGCGGGCAATCAGCCCCAGCATTTT. The rearrangement joins TRBV6-1 to TRBJ1-5; a weak D match, TRBD1 (5 bases). This CDR3 has 15 residues. Germline V gene lookup returns CDR1 MNHNS and CDR2 SASEGT. The V end was cut by 0 bases, the J end by 2 bases, with 8 bases between.

In its sample, this clone was seen once. This chain joins TRBV4-1 and TRBJ1-4; D is ambiguous. This CDR3 region has 15 residues. The V end lost 4 bases, the J end lost 8 bases, and 17 bases lay between the germline ends. Germline V lookup: CDR1 MGHRA, CDR2 YSYEKL. Written as DNA, the CDR3 is TGCGCCAGCAGCCGGCGGGCCGTTGGGAACGAAAAACTGTTTTTT. The encoded protein is CASSRRAVGNEKLFF.

The V gene is TRBV6-6, the J gene TRBJ1-2; D gene uncertain. Germline V gene sequence: CDR1 MNHNY, CDR2 SVGAGI (reference sequence). V was clipped by 6 bases and J by 6 bases, with 14 bases between them. The CDR3 has 13 amino acids. In DNA, the CDR3 is TGTGCCAGCAGACGCTCGGAGAAGGATGGCTACACCTTC. Residues: CASRRSEKDGYTF.

The J gene is TRBJ1-4, the V gene TRBV10-3, with 9 bases identical to TRBD1. The length of the CDR3 is 16 residues. Per the germline V gene, CDR1 is ENHRY and CDR2 is SYGVKD. Trimming removed 1 base from V and 5 bases from J; junction bases left unmatched: 5. The CDR3 DNA reads TGTGCCATCAGTGAGTTAGGAGGACAGGGGAATGAAAAACTGTTTTTT. Its protein is CAISELGGQGNEKLFF.

The genes are TRBV11-2 and TRBJ1-4; tentative D call: TRBD1 (6 bases). The germline V gene encodes CDR1 SGHAT and CDR2 FQNNGV. The CDR3 has 15 residues. The germline V and J ends were trimmed by 2 bases and 4 bases, with 11 bases remaining between them. DNA of the CDR3: TGTGCCAGCAGCTTACGGGCAGGGGTTAATGAAAAACTGTTTTTT. Protein: CASSLRAGVNEKLFF.

The chain recombines TRBV5-4 with TRBJ1-2; 8 bases are shared with TRBD1. This CDR3 has 15 residues. CDR1 is SGHNT, CDR2 YYREEE, per germline (reference sequence). The junction had 11 bases not matched to a gene; V was cut back by 5 bases and J by 5 bases. The CDR3 reads CASSSGDRLYYGYTF. DNA for the CDR3: TGTGCCAGCAGTTCAGGGGACAGGTTGTATTATGGCTACACCTTC.

This rearrangement joins TRBV7-2 to TRBJ2-2, with no clear D. Germline V CDR1 and CDR2: SGHTA, FQGNSA. The germline V and J ends were trimmed by 4 bases and 8 bases, with 11 bases remaining between them. CDR3 length: 13 residues. The CDR3, as DNA: TGTGCCAGCAGCTCCTTTGTCGAGGGGGAGCTGTTTTTT. It codes for CASSSFVEGELFF.

The rearrangement links TRBV7-8 to TRBJ2-1, with TRBD1 matching over 7 bases. The V and J ends lost 8 bases and 6 bases, in that order; junction bases with no gene match: 7. Germline CDR1 and CDR2: SGHVS and FQNEAQ. The length of the CDR3 is 13 residues. CDR3 nucleotide sequence: TGTGCCAGCCGACTCACAGGGGCCAATGAGCAGTTCTTC. Amino acids: CASRLTGANEQFF.

The V call is TRBV6-6, the J call TRBJ2-1; D gene uncertain. CDR1 and CDR2 (germline): MNHNY, SVGAGI (reference sequence). The CDR3 has 14 amino acids. Trimming left V 0 bases short and J 4 bases short, with 7 bases between. The chain's CDR3 is CASSYSNTYNEQFF. The CDR3 nucleotides read TGTGCCAGCAGTTACTCGAACACGTACAATGAGCAGTTCTTC.

The rearrangement links TRBV28 to TRBJ2-5; D is perhaps TRBD1 (6 bases). The CDR3 is 17 residues long. Germline V gene sequence: CDR1 MDHEN, CDR2 SYDVKM. V shed 6 bases and J shed 0 bases, with 20 bases lying between them. The CDR3: CASSRGVTGTYQETQYF. The CDR3 DNA reads as TGTGCCAGCAGCCGTGGGGTGACAGGAACGTACCAAGAGACCCAGTACTTC.

This chain connects TRBV27 to TRBJ2-3; D might be TRBD1 (5 bases). The CDR3 has 14 residues. The V and J ends lost 2 bases and 0 bases respectively, with 6 bases between them. Germline V lookup: CDR1 MNHEY, CDR2 SMNVEV (reference sequence). The CDR3 DNA sequence: TGTGCCAGCAGTTTAAGGGGTAGCACAGATACGCAGTATTTT. Translated: CASSLRGSTDTQYF.